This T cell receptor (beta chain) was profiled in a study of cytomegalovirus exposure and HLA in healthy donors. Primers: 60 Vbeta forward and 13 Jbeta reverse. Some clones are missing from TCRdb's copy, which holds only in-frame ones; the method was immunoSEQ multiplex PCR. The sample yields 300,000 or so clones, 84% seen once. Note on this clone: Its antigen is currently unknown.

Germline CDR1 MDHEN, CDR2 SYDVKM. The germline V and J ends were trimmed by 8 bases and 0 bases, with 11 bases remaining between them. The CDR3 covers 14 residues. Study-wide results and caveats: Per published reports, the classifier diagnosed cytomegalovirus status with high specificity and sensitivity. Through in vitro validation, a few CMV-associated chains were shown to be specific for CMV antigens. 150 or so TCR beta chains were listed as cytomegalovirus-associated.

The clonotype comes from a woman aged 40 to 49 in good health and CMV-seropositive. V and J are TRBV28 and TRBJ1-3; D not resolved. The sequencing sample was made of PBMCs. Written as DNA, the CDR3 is TGTGCCAGCTCGGGAGCCCACTCTGGAAACACCATATATTTT. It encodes CASSGAHSGNTIYF.